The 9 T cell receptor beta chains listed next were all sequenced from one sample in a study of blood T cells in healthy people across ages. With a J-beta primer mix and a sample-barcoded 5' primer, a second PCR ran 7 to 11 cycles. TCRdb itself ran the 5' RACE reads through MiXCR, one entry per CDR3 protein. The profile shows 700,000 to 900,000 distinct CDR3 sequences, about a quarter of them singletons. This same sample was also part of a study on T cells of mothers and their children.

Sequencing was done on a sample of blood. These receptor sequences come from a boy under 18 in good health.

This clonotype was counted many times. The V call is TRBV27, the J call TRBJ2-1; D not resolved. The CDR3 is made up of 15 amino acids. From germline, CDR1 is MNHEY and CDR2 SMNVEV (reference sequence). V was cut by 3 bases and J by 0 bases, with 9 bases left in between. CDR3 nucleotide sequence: TGTGCCAGCAGTTTGGGCGCGAGCTCCTACAATGAGCAGTTCTTC. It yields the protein CASSLGASSYNEQFF.

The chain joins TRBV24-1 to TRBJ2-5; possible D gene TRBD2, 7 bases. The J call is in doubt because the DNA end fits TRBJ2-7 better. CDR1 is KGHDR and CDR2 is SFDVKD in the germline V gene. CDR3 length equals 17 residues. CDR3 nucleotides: TGTGCCACCAGTGATTTATTCAGCGGGACAAGCTCCTACGAGCAGTACTTC. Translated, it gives CATSDLFSGTSSYEQYF.

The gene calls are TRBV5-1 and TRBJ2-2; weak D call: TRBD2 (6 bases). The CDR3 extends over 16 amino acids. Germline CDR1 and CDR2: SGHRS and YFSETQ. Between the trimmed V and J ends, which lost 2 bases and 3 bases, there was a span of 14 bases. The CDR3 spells CASSLSGSGDTGELFF. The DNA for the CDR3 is TGCGCCAGCAGCTTATCTGGGTCGGGGGACACCGGGGAGCTGTTTTTT.

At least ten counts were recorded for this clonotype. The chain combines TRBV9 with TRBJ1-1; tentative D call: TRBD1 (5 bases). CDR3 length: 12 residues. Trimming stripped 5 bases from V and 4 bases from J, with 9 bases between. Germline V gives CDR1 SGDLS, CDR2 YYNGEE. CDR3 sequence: CASSVGGTEAFF. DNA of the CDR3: TGTGCCAGCAGTGTGGGGGGCACTGAAGCTTTCTTT.

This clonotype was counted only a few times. The CDR3: CASSWGQPNEKLFF. The CDR3 nucleotides read TGTGCCAGCAGCTGGGGACAGCCTAATGAAAAACTGTTTTTT. This chain joins TRBV7-9 and TRBJ1-4; 7 bases map to TRBD1. Germline assignment: CDR1 SEHNR and CDR2 FQNEAQ (reference sequence). This CDR3 is 14 amino acids long. The trim removed 4 bases at V and 3 bases at J, leaving 2 bases unmatched.

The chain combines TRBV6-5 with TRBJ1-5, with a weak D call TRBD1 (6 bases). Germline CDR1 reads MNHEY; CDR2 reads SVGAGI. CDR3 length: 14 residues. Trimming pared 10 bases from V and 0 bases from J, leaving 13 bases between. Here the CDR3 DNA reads TGTGCCAACGGACAGTTCAATAGCAATCAGCCCCAGCATTTT. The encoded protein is CANGQFNSNQPQHF.

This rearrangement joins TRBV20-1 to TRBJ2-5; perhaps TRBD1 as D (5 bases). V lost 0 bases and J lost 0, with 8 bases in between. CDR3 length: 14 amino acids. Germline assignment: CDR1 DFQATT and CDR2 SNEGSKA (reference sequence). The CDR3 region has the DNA TGCAGTGCTAGAGACCCGACAGACCAAGAGACCCAGTACTTC. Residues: CSARDPTDQETQYF.

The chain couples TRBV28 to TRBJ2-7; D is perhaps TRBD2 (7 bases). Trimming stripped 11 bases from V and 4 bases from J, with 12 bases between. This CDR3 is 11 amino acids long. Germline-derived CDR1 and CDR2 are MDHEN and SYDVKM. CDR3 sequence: CACAGAYEQYF. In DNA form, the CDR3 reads TGTGCCTGCGCGGGGGCTTACGAGCAGTACTTC. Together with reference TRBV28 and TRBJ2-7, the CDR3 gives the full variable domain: DVKVTQSSRYLVKRTGEKVFLECVQDMDHENMFWYRQDPGLGLRLIYFSYDVKMKEKGDIPEGYSVSREKKERFSLILESASTNQTSMYLCACAGAYEQYFGPGTRLTVT.

The CDR3: CASGRPAGNIAKNIQYF. The CDR3 region has the DNA TGTGCCAGCGGACGACCAGCGGGAAATATAGCCAAAAACATTCAGTACTTC. The chain recombines TRBV7-2 with TRBJ2-4; 7 bases align to TRBD2. Germline V lookup: CDR1 SGHTA, CDR2 FQGNSA. V lost 8 bases and J lost 0; bases outside the gene matches: 13. The CDR3 is 17 amino acids.